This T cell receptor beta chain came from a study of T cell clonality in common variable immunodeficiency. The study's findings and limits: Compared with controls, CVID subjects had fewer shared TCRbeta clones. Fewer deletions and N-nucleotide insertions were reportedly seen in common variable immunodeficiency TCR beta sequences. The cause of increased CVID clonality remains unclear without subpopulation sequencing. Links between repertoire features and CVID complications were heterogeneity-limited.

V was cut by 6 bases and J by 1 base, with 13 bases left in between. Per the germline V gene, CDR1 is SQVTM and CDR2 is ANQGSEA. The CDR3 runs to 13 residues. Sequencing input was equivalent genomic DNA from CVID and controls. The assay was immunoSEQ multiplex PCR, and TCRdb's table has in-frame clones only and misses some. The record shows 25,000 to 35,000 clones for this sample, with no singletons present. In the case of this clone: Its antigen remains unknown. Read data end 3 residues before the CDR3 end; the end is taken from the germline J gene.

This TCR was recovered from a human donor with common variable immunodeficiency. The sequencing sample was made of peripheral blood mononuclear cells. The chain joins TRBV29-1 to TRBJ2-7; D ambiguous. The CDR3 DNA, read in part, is TGCAGCGTATGCGGAGTCTTATCCTACGAG. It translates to CSVCGVLSYE. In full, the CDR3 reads CSVCGVLSYEQYF.